This T cell receptor (beta chain) originates from a study of blood T cell repertoires in COVID-19. Repertoires were generated with immunoSEQ multiplex PCR, while TCRdb's copy carries only in-frame clones and drops some. The sample records about 33,000 clones, roughly 84% being singletons. This CDR3 spans 15 amino acids. Germline CDR1 is SQVTM and CDR2 is ANQGSEA. The junction had 9 bases not matched to a gene; V was cut back by 6 bases and J by 1 base. The sequencing sample was made of peripheral blood. The chain is built from TRBV29-1 and TRBJ2-3; 8 nucleotides agree with TRBD1. This clonotype was obtained from a human donor in a cohort sampled during active COVID-19. The CDR3 region is CSVRTGTVGTDTQYF. The CDR3 bases are TGCAGCGTCCGGACAGGGACCGTTGGCACAGATACGCAGTATTTT.